Below, 20 T cell receptor beta chains from the same sample are listed, as sequenced in a study of T cell responses to AZD1222 COVID-19 vaccine. Clones were read by immunoSEQ multiplex PCR, and TCRdb kept only the in-frame ones, dropping some. This table has about 86,000 clones, more than 75% appearing once. The source was peripheral blood, collected on day 0 of AZD1222 vaccination. The receptor source for this set is an adult in good health.

The gene calls are TRBV9 and TRBJ1-2; D unclear. V dropped 0 bases and J dropped 0 bases, with 9 bases sitting between them. Germline V gene sequence: CDR1 SGDLS, CDR2 YYNGEE. This CDR3 contains 15 residues. The CDR3 bases are TGTGCCAGCAGCGTAGAGGCATCGTCTAACTATGGCTACACCTTC. Its protein is CASSVEASSNYGYTF.

The chain recombines TRBV7-9 with TRBJ2-5; D is undetermined. V lost 3 bases and J lost 4, with 15 bases in between. The CDR3 length is 15 residues. Germline loops: CDR1 SEHNR, CDR2 FQNEAQ (reference sequence). In DNA, the CDR3 is TGTGCCAGCAGCTTTTCACAGTCCCTCCGAGAGACCCAGTACTTC. Its protein is CASSFSQSLRETQYF.

The J gene is TRBJ2-7, the V gene TRBV14; D uncertain. In germline, CDR1 is SGHDN, CDR2 FVKESK. Trimming removed 3 bases at V and 4 bases at J, with 4 bases between. This CDR3 spans 11 amino acids. The CDR3 bases are TGTGCCAGCAGCCATACTTACGAGCAGTACTTC. It yields the protein CASSHTYEQYF.

The chain has TRBV9 and TRBJ2-3; D may correspond to TRBD1 or TRBD2 (5 bases each). The V and J ends lost 1 base and 4 bases respectively, with 10 bases between them. This CDR3 region has 14 residues. Germline V gene sequence: CDR1 SGDLS, CDR2 YYNGEE. In DNA form, the CDR3 reads TGTGCCAGCAGCGTACGGGGCAACGCAGATACGCAGTATTTT. Translated: CASSVRGNADTQYF.

The rearrangement uses TRBV4-1 and TRBJ2-2; 9 bases line up with TRBD2. CDR1 and CDR2 from the germline V gene are MGHRA and YSYEKL. The CDR3 is 17 residues long. V was pared by 3 bases and J by 5 bases, with 10 bases of the junction left unmatched. The CDR3, as DNA: TGCGCCAGCAGCCAGGGCTTAGCGGGAGTACTGACCGGGGAGCTGTTTTTT. Its protein is CASSQGLAGVLTGELFF.

The rearrangement uses TRBV6-6 and TRBJ2-3, with 9 bases lining up with TRBD2. V lost 7 bases, J lost 4 bases, and 9 bases stayed unmatched. The CDR3 covers 15 residues. CDR1 MNHNY and CDR2 SVGAGI come from the germline V gene (reference sequence). Written as DNA, the CDR3 is TGTGCCAGCACCCCGACTAGCGGACGCCCAGATACGCAGTATTTT. Encoded protein: CASTPTSGRPDTQYF.

J is TRBJ1-5 and V is TRBV5-1, with TRBD1 matching 7 bases. The V gene's germline CDR1 is SGHRS and CDR2 YFSETQ. V shed 1 base, J shed 0 bases, and the junction held 1 base outside the gene matches. The CDR3 is 15 amino acids. The CDR3 region has the DNA TGCGCCAGCAGCTTGACAGGGGATAGCAATCAGCCCCAGCATTTT. Translation gives CASSLTGDSNQPQHF.

The chain is built from TRBV3-1 (or the pseudogene TRBV3-2) and TRBJ2-1; 16 bases line up with TRBD2. Germline V lookup: CDR1 LGHDT, CDR2 YNNKEL (reference sequence). The CDR3 covers 17 residues. V gave up 5 bases and J gave up 2 bases; unmatched junction bases: 3. The CDR3 protein is CASSLGLAGGPYNEQFF. The CDR3, as DNA: TGTGCCAGCAGCTTGGGACTAGCGGGGGGGCCCTACAATGAGCAGTTCTTC.

This rearrangement joins TRBV5-6 to TRBJ1-2; 8 bases fit TRBD1. Germline V gene lookup returns CDR1 SGHDT and CDR2 YYEEEE. Trimming at V came to 4 bases and at J to 2 bases, leaving 16 bases not matched to a gene. The CDR3 is 18 residues long. CDR3 DNA sequence: TGTGCCAGCAGCCTTGATTGGGGGATGACAGGGGTCAACTATGGCTACACCTTC. Encoded protein: CASSLDWGMTGVNYGYTF.

This chain connects TRBV6-5 to TRBJ1-1, with D perhaps TRBD1 (5 bases). This CDR3 is 15 amino acids long. The V gene lost 6 bases and the J gene lost 3 bases, with 17 bases spanning the gap. Germline V lookup: CDR1 MNHEY, CDR2 SVGAGI. CDR3 protein: CASSRGGGAHTEAFF. The CDR3 DNA is TGTGCCAGCAGCCGTGGGGGAGGGGCGCACACTGAAGCTTTCTTT.

The rearrangement links TRBV30 to TRBJ2-7; TRBD2 matches at 10 bases. The CDR3 contains 13 residues. J lost 6 bases, V lost 8 bases, and 10 bases had no gene match. In germline, CDR1 is GTSNPN, CDR2 SVGIG (reference sequence). The CDR3 DNA sequence: TGTGCCGGAGAGAGTAGCGGGAGGTCCGAGCAGTACTTC. The encoded protein is CAGESSGRSEQYF.

This rearrangement joins TRBV19 to TRBJ1-4; 7 nucleotides agree with TRBD1. V lost 9 bases, J lost 7 bases, and 11 bases stayed unmatched. Germline lookup yields CDR1 LNHDA and CDR2 SQIVND (reference sequence). This CDR3 has 14 amino acids. CDR3 in amino acids: CASEGGAGGEKLFF. CDR3 coding DNA: TGTGCCAGCGAAGGGGGCGCCGGTGGTGAAAAACTGTTTTTT. The full variable domain, with the rest looked up from reference TRBV19 and TRBJ1-4, is DGGITQSPKYLFRKEGQNVTLSCEQNLNHDAMYWYRQDPGQGLRLIYYSQIVNDFQKGDIAEGYSVSREKKESFPLTVTSAQKNPTAFYLCASEGGAGGEKLFFGSGTQLSVL.

This clone rates as medium-sized (0.01 to 0.1%). The rearrangement joins TRBV6-6 to TRBJ1-1; no firm D call. Trimming cost V 3 bases and J 4 bases, with 15 bases left between them. The V gene's germline CDR1 is MNHNY and CDR2 SVGAGI (reference sequence). This CDR3 contains 15 residues. The CDR3 sequence: CASSYGETPGTEAFF. In nucleotides, the CDR3 is TGTGCCAGCAGTTATGGGGAGACCCCGGGCACTGAAGCTTTCTTT.

The chain is built from TRBV6-5 and TRBJ1-5; 10 bases map to TRBD1. Germline CDR1 MNHEY, CDR2 SVGAGI. The junction had 2 bases not matched to a gene; V was cut back by 5 bases and J by 1 base. The CDR3 length is 15 residues. The CDR3 DNA reads as TGTGCCAGCAGTCGGGACAGGGGAAGCAATCAGCCCCAGCATTTT. Translation gives CASSRDRGSNQPQHF.

This sequence joins TRBV24-1 and TRBJ2-1; a possible D gene is TRBD2 (6 bases). Looked up from germline, CDR1 is KGHDR and CDR2 is SFDVKD. The CDR3 is 15 residues long. Trimming shortened V by 3 bases and J by 3 bases, and 11 bases separated the two germline ends. CDR3 nucleotides: TGTGCCACCAGTGATCAAAGGACTAACTACAATGAGCAGTTCTTC. It translates to CATSDQRTNYNEQFF.

The genes are TRBV4-1 and TRBJ1-1; D is unclear. There are 14 residues in the CDR3. Germline V gene data show CDR1 as MGHRA and CDR2 as YSYEKL. V gave up 1 base and J gave up 4 bases, with 10 bases separating them. This chain's CDR3 is CASSQGTVGTEAFF. The CDR3 nucleotides read TGCGCCAGCAGCCAAGGGACCGTGGGCACTGAAGCTTTCTTT.

The CDR3, as DNA: TGTGCCAGCAGTGAAGCTGGGACAGGCCACTACGAGCAGTACTTC. It specifies CASSEAGTGHYEQYF. The chain links TRBV6-1 to TRBJ2-7, with 8 bases matching TRBD1. Germline trimming cut 0 bases from V and 3 bases from J; bases unmatched to any gene: 4. This CDR3 is built from 15 residues. Germline V CDR1 and CDR2: MNHNS, SASEGT.

V is TRBV6-6 and J is TRBJ1-1; TRBD1 might be the D (5 bases). Trimming removed 5 bases from V and 2 bases from J, with 15 bases in between. The CDR3 sequence is 15 residues long. CDR1 MNHNY and CDR2 SVGAGI come from the germline V gene (reference sequence). CDR3 sequence (DNA): TGTGCCAGCAGTAACCAACCGGGGGGAAACACTGAAGCTTTCTTT. Protein product: CASSNQPGGNTEAFF.

To note about this clone: The junction and the germline gene differ at one end; a read error may be behind it. The V and J genes are TRBV5-1 and TRBJ1-1; 11 bases are shared with TRBD1. The CDR3 totals 14 residues. In germline, CDR1 is SGHRS, CDR2 YFSETQ. The CDR3, as DNA: TGCGCCAGCAGCCGGGACAGGGGGAACGCTGAAGCTTTCTTT. Translating gives CASSRDRGNAEAFF. Full variable domain (remainder filled in from reference TRBV5-1 and TRBJ1-1): KAGVTQTPRYLIKTRGQQVTLSCSPISGHRSVSWYQQTPGQGLQFLFEYFSETQRNKGNFPGRFSGRQFSNSRSEMNVSTLELGDSALYLCASSRDRGNAEAFFGQGTRLTVV.

V is TRBV5-1 and J is TRBJ1-1, with no clear D. The CDR3 spans 12 residues. The V gene's germline CDR1 is SGHRS and CDR2 YFSETQ. The V end lost 1 base, the J end lost 5 bases, and 6 bases lay between the germline ends. CDR3 residues: CASSLTKTEAFF. The CDR3 DNA is TGCGCCAGCAGCTTGACAAAAACTGAAGCTTTCTTT.